The rows below give T cell receptor beta chains drawn from one sample of a study of blood T cells in healthy people across ages. Using its own MiXCR run on the 5' RACE reads, TCRdb lists one record per CDR3 protein. The profile shows hundreds of thousands of distinct CDR3 sequences, roughly 64% of them singletons. Sequencing was carried out using blood. The receptors were gathered from a young man in good health. CDR3s include the opening cysteine and the closing phenylalanine or tryptophan. Fields, in order: D gene, V gene, CDR3 length, J gene, clone size, CDR3 protein, CDR3 DNA. The D gene is left open where the match is weak. The listing skips clone size in some rows; elsewhere it reads once, few, many or a size class.

-	TRBV24-1	14	TRBJ1-5	-	CAKVRAGLGQSQHF	TGTGCCAAAGTAAGGGCAGGGCTGGGTCAGTCCCAGCATTTT
-	TRBV5-1	14	TRBJ2-4	-	CASSWDLAKNIQYF	TGCGCCAGCAGCTGGGACCTAGCCAAAAACATTCAGTACTTC
TRBD2	TRBV6-2/TRBV6-3	17	TRBJ2-3	-	CASSYRGGPPHTDTQYF	TGTGCCAGCAGTTACCGGGGGGGGCCTCCACACACAGATACGCAGTATTTT
TRBD2	TRBV5-1	14	TRBJ2-1	-	CASSPRPSGGEQFF	TGCGCCAGCAGCCCACGACCTAGCGGCGGTGAGCAGTTCTTC
TRBD1	TRBV15	17	TRBJ1-4	few	CATSRDRVSATNEKLFF	TGTGCCACCAGCAGGGACAGGGTATCGGCAACTAATGAAAAACTGTTTTTT
-	TRBV20-1	13	TRBJ1-5	-	CSALRGDNQPQHF	TGCAGTGCTCTGCGAGGTGACAATCAGCCCCAGCATTTT
-	TRBV2	15	TRBJ2-1	-	CASSEGELAYNEQFF	TGTGCCAGCAGTGAGGGGGAGTTAGCCTACAATGAGCAGTTCTTC
TRBD1	TRBV6-2/TRBV6-3	15	TRBJ1-6	-	CASSRFRDSNSPLHF	TGTGCCAGCAGTCGATTCCGGGACAGTAATTCACCCCTCCACTTT
-	TRBV10-3	15	TRBJ2-7	-	CAMGAKGVTDHEQYF	TGTGCCATGGGGGCAAAGGGAGTCACAGACCACGAGCAGTACTTC
TRBD1	TRBV7-7	14	TRBJ2-4	-	CASSLVPGGREQYF	TGTGCCAGCAGCTTAGTCCCAGGGGGCAGGGAGCAGTACTTC
-	TRBV20-1	13	TRBJ2-5	few	CSASWSPQETQYF	TGCAGTGCTAGTTGGTCTCCCCAAGAGACCCAGTACTTC
-	TRBV10-3	13	TRBJ1-2	few	CAISSLWGEGYTF	TGTGCCATCTCATCCCTATGGGGCGAGGGCTACACCTTC
-	TRBV29-1	13	TRBJ1-1	few	CSVIEQTYTEAFF	TGCAGCGTTATTGAACAGACTTACACTGAAGCTTTCTTT
-	TRBV6-5	13	TRBJ1-2	-	CASSYEGSRGYTF	TGTGCCAGCAGTTACGAAGGGTCTCGTGGCTACACCTTC
-	TRBV7-9	14	TRBJ1-6	-	CASRFDGANSPLHF	TGTGCCAGCAGATTTGATGGGGCGAATTCACCCCTCCACTTT
TRBD2	TRBV20-1	13	TRBJ2-1	many	CSVSGRGVNEQFF	TGCAGTGTATCAGGACGGGGGGTCAATGAGCAGTTCTTC
TRBD1	TRBV6-5	15	TRBJ2-3	-	CASRTGGTLTNTQYF	TGTGCCAGTCGCACAGGGGGAACTTTAACAAATACGCAGTATTTT
TRBD2	TRBV28	15	TRBJ2-3	-	CASSSPAGESDTQYF	TGTGCCAGCAGTTCCCCAGCGGGAGAGTCAGATACGCAGTATTTT
TRBD2	TRBV20-1	13	TRBJ2-5	-	CSAGTSVQETQYF	TGCAGTGCGGGGACTAGCGTTCAAGAGACCCAGTACTTC
-	TRBV20-1	13	TRBJ2-5	-	CSAGALKRGTQYF	TGCAGTGCCGGAGCGTTGAAGAGGGGGACCCAGTACTTC
TRBD2	TRBV20-1	18	TRBJ2-4	many	CSASDSGTAGASKNIQYF	TGCAGTGCTAGCGACTCCGGAACAGCGGGAGCATCCAAAAACATTCAGTACTTC
-	TRBV20-1	12	TRBJ2-7	-	CSAFSDLGEQYF	TGCAGTGCTTTTAGCGATCTGGGGGAGCAGTACTTC
-	TRBV6-2/TRBV6-3	13	TRBJ2-3	-	CPSSDDRALLQYF	TGTCCCAGCAGCGACGACAGAGCCCTTTTGCAGTATTTT
TRBD2	TRBV20-1	15	TRBJ2-5	-	CSAPTSGALRETQYF	TGCAGTGCCCCGACTAGCGGGGCCCTACGAGAGACCCAGTACTTC
-	TRBV29-1	11	TRBJ2-1	few	CSGHFEYEQFF	TGCAGCGGTCATTTTGAGTATGAGCAGTTCTTC
-	TRBV15	14	TRBJ2-1	-	CATSRDGGDNEQFF	TGTGCCACCAGCAGAGATGGGGGCGACAATGAGCAGTTCTTC
-	TRBV7-9	12	TRBJ2-1	once	CSSSFRLDEQFF	TGTTCCAGCAGCTTTCGCCTCGACGAGCAGTTCTTC
-	TRBV11-1	11	TRBJ2-5	few	CASQGQETQYF	TGTGCCAGCCAGGGTCAAGAGACCCAGTACTTC
-	TRBV3-1	15	TRBJ1-1	-	CASSQESPALREAFF	TGTGCCAGCAGCCAAGAGTCCCCCGCACTGAGGGAAGCTTTCTTT
TRBD2	TRBV20-1	13	TRBJ2-3	few	CSARLAGPDTQYF	TGCAGTGCTAGACTAGCGGGGCCAGATACGCAGTATTTT
-	TRBV29-1	15	TRBJ1-2	-	CSVRFVWGIDYGYTF	TGCAGCGTTCGTTTCGTTTGGGGGATTGACTATGGCTACACCTTC
-	TRBV12-3/TRBV12-4	14	TRBJ2-7	-	CASSVSGRQYEQYF	TGTGCCAGCAGCGTAAGCGGACGACAGTACGAGCAGTACTTC
TRBD2	TRBV11-2	15	TRBJ2-1	-	CASSLYSGTENEQFF	TGTGCCAGCAGCCTATATAGCGGGACGGAAAATGAGCAGTTCTTC
-	TRBV9	15	TRBJ2-7	few	CASSEVGTRGDEQYF	TGTGCCAGCAGCGAAGTCGGGACACGTGGAGACGAGCAGTACTTC
TRBD2	TRBV27	16	TRBJ2-3	-	CASRRTSGPAGDTQYF	TGTGCCAGCAGACGGACTAGCGGGCCAGCGGGAGATACGCAGTATTTT
TRBD2	TRBV6-2/TRBV6-3	15	TRBJ2-1	-	CASHGRLAGANEQFF	TGTGCCAGCCACGGACGGCTAGCGGGAGCCAATGAGCAGTTCTTC
TRBD2	TRBV9	16	TRBJ2-7	-	CASSVGPGTSLYEQYF	TGTGCCAGCAGCGTAGGACCCGGGACTAGTCTTTACGAGCAGTACTTC
-	TRBV6-2/TRBV6-3	13	TRBJ2-7	-	CATQLGYAYEQYF	TGTGCCACCCAGCTTGGCTACGCGTACGAGCAGTACTTC
-	TRBV20-1	14	TRBJ2-2	-	CSARPGFGTGELFF	TGCAGTGCTAGACCAGGGTTCGGCACCGGGGAGCTGTTTTTT
-	TRBV12-3/TRBV12-4	15	TRBJ2-3	-	CASTLMGVGADTQYF	TGTGCCAGCACCCTCATGGGGGTAGGGGCAGATACGCAGTATTTT
TRBD1	TRBV27	17	TRBJ2-1	once	CASTAAPEGQGTNEQFF	TGTGCCAGCACCGCAGCCCCTGAGGGACAGGGCACTAATGAGCAGTTCTTC
-	TRBV25-1	11	TRBJ1-2	-	CASSGGYTFTF	TGTGCCAGCAGTGGGGGATACACCTTCACCTTC
-	TRBV7-2	15	TRBJ2-5	-	CASSFGAGFQETQYF	TGTGCCAGCAGCTTCGGCGCGGGGTTCCAAGAGACCCAGTACTTC
TRBD2	TRBV6-5	16	TRBJ2-5	-	CASSLQAGGLVYEQYF	TGTGCCAGCAGTTTGCAAGCGGGGGGGCTTGTCTATGAGCAGTACTTC
TRBD1	TRBV5-1	16	TRBJ2-7	-	CASGLAGTGLRQKQYF	TGCGCCAGCGGCTTGGCGGGGACAGGGTTGAGGCAGAAGCAGTACTTC
-	TRBV29-1	11	TRBJ1-2	few	CSVWMSWGYTF	TGCAGCGTTTGGATGAGCTGGGGCTACACCTTC
-	TRBV18	14	TRBJ2-1	-	CASSPQASYNEQFF	TGTGCCAGCTCACCCCAGGCCTCCTACAATGAGCAGTTCTTC
TRBD2	TRBV29-1	13	TRBJ2-7	-	CSVRTTSSYEQYF	TGCAGCGTCCGAACGACTAGCAGCTACGAGCAGTACTTC
TRBD2	TRBV3-1	15	TRBJ2-1	few	CASSALAGRNNEQFF	TGTGCCAGCAGCGCACTAGCGGGGAGGAACAATGAGCAGTTCTTC
TRBD2	TRBV20-1	15	TRBJ2-5	few	CSANPGRGGPETQYF	TGCAGTGCTAACCCAGGGCGGGGGGGCCCAGAGACCCAGTACTTC
TRBD1	TRBV6-5	16	TRBJ1-1	once	CASSTGTGPLGTEAFF	TGTGCCAGCAGTACCGGGACAGGACCTTTGGGCACTGAAGCTTTCTTT
-	TRBV6-6	12	TRBJ2-7	-	CASRLTVGEQYF	TGTGCCAGCAGACTCACAGTGGGCGAGCAGTACTTC
-	TRBV9	13	TRBJ1-2	-	CASSGGTPQSYTF	TGTGCCAGCAGCGGTGGGACGCCACAGAGCTACACCTTC
-	TRBV20-1	14	TRBJ2-3	-	CSTQHPPNTDTQYF	TGCAGTACTCAGCACCCGCCTAACACAGATACGCAGTATTTT